Below, 12 T cell receptor beta chains from the same sample are listed, as sequenced in a study of OX40 agonist ivuxolimab in advanced cancers. TCRdb's table, derived via immunoSEQ multiplex PCR, lists solely in-frame clones and lacks some. The data hold fewer than 45,000 clones, with roughly four fifths observed a single time. This sample comprised CD4+ or CD8+ T cells sorted from blood, obtained in a trial of the OX40 agonist ivuxolimab. The receptors come from an adult with an advanced solid tumor such as melanoma, head and neck, liver or kidney cancer.

CDR3 sequence: CASSLRGLGSYEQYF. In nucleotides, the CDR3 is TGTGCCAGCAGCTTGAGGGGACTAGGTTCCTACGAGCAGTACTTC. The chain uses TRBV5-4 and TRBJ2-7, with 8 bases that match TRBD2. The germline CDR1 and CDR2 sequences are SGHNT and YYREEE (reference sequence). Trimming took 1 base from V and 1 from J; bases not matched to a gene: 4. This CDR3 region has 15 residues.

For the CDR3, the DNA is TGTGCCAGCAGCGTAGGAGCGGGAGGAGAGACCCAGTACTTC. Translating gives CASSVGAGGETQYF. V usage is TRBV9 and J usage is TRBJ2-5, with 9 nucleotides matching TRBD2. The CDR3 length is 14 residues. V trimming: 0 bases; J trimming: 4 bases; junction bases outside the gene matches: 1. Germline loops: CDR1 SGDLS, CDR2 YYNGEE.

This clone was seen only a few times. The V and J genes are TRBV5-4 and TRBJ1-5, with D maybe TRBD1 (6 bases). There are 13 residues in the CDR3. Deletions cut 2 bases from V and 11 bases from J, with 14 bases between. Germline V gene data show CDR1 as SGHNT and CDR2 as YYREEE (reference sequence). CDR3 sequence (DNA): TGTGCCAGCAGCTTCGGGGGCACTGGGGCCCAGCATTTT. Protein: CASSFGGTGAQHF.

This rearrangement joins TRBV28 to TRBJ1-2; 7 nucleotides align to TRBD1. The junction had 15 bases not matched to a gene; V was cut back by 7 bases and J by 10 bases. CDR3 length equals 14 residues. Germline V gives CDR1 MDHEN, CDR2 SYDVKM. The CDR3 bases are TGTGCCAGCAACTCACAGGGGCGATATGTGGACTACACCTTC. Translated, it gives CASNSQGRYVDYTF.

This clone was found a few times. This sequence joins TRBV7-2 and TRBJ1-6; 7 nucleotides agree with TRBD1. The CDR3 is 13 amino acids. The germline V gene has CDR1 SGHTA and CDR2 FQGNSA. V shed 3 bases and J 16 bases; nucleotides not matched to a gene: 9. CDR3 protein: CASSLDRSVLLHF. In DNA, the CDR3 is TGTGCCAGCAGCTTGGACAGGTCCGTACTTCTCCACTTT.

J is TRBJ2-1 and V is TRBV5-4, with D perhaps matching TRBD2 (6 bases). This CDR3 has 17 residues. In germline, CDR1 is SGHNT, CDR2 YYREEE (reference sequence). Between the trimmed V and J ends, which lost 3 bases and 0 bases, there was a span of 16 bases. The CDR3 nucleotides are TGTGCCAGCAGCTCCCCACAGGCGGGGCTCTCCTACAATGAGCAGTTCTTC. It encodes CASSSPQAGLSYNEQFF.

The chain is built from TRBV2 and TRBJ2-3; 8 positions agree with TRBD2. V lost 7 bases, J lost 6 bases, and 9 bases stayed unmatched. The CDR3 spans 14 residues. CDR1 SNHLY and CDR2 FYNNEI come from the germline V gene. The CDR3 protein is CASTPSGRGDTQYF. The CDR3 coding sequence is TGTGCCAGCACGCCCAGCGGGAGAGGTGATACGCAGTATTTT. The whole variable domain, filled in from reference TRBV2 and TRBJ2-3, reads EPEVTQTPSHQVTQMGQEVILRCVPISNHLYFYWYRQILGQKVEFLVSFYNNEISEKSEIFDDQFSVERPDGSNFTLKIRSTKLEDSAMYFCASTPSGRGDTQYFGPGTRLTVL.

The chain couples TRBV12-5 to TRBJ2-3; D is perhaps TRBD1 (5 bases). V lost 1 base, J lost 5 bases, and 7 bases lay in between. Germline V gene sequence: CDR1 LGHNT, CDR2 FRNRAP. CDR3 length: 13 residues. CDR3 in DNA: TGTGCTAGTGGTTTGGCCCAGGGAGATACGCAGTATTTT. It encodes CASGLAQGDTQYF.

The genes are TRBV20-1 and TRBJ2-3; D is undetermined. Germline lookup yields CDR1 DFQATT and CDR2 SNEGSKA (reference sequence). V was trimmed by 5 bases and J by 4 bases, leaving 7 bases between them. This CDR3 is 11 amino acids long. The CDR3 region is CSASFPDTQYF. CDR3 coding DNA: TGCAGTGCTTCCTTTCCAGATACGCAGTATTTT.

J is TRBJ2-3 and V is TRBV11-3; TRBD2 matches at 10 bases. CDR3 length: 17 amino acids. Germline V gene sequence: CDR1 SGHNT, CDR2 YENEEA. The V segment lost 4 bases and the J segment 4 bases; nucleotides outside the gene matches: 11. The CDR3 is CASSYGLSGGAPDTQYF. For the CDR3, the DNA is TGTGCCAGCAGCTACGGCCTGAGCGGGGGGGCCCCAGATACGCAGTATTTT.

The genes are TRBV5-6 and TRBJ2-7; D is perhaps TRBD1 (5 bases). The V gene's germline CDR1 is SGHDT and CDR2 YYEEEE. V was clipped by 2 bases and J by 3 bases, with 12 bases between them. CDR3 length equals 14 residues. The CDR3 loop is CASSFTGLLYEQYF. The CDR3 nucleotides are TGTGCCAGCAGCTTTACAGGATTACTCTACGAGCAGTACTTC.

The J gene is TRBJ2-3, the V gene TRBV9; 7 positions agree with TRBD1. CDR3 length: 16 amino acids. The V gene's germline CDR1 is SGDLS and CDR2 YYNGEE. J lost 2 bases, V lost 3 bases, and 9 bases had no gene match. The CDR3 here is CASSGRAGTATDTQYF. For the CDR3, the DNA is TGTGCCAGCAGCGGCCGAGCCGGGACAGCCACAGATACGCAGTATTTT.